One sample yielded the 10 T cell receptor beta chains listed below, sequenced in a study of cytomegalovirus exposure and HLA in healthy donors. PCR primers comprised 60 Vbeta and 13 Jbeta primers. Sequenced by immunoSEQ multiplex PCR; TCRdb stores in-frame clones only, minus some. This table holds approximately 170,000 clones, roughly 83% found once. Sequencing input: PBMCs. These receptors all come from a boy younger than 10 in good health and CMV-seronegative.

The chain couples TRBV9 to TRBJ2-1; 8 bases match TRBD2. The germline V gene encodes CDR1 SGDLS and CDR2 YYNGEE. This CDR3 comprises 15 residues. The J segment lost 4 bases and the V segment lost 3 bases, leaving 6 bases of the junction unmatched. CDR3 in DNA: TGTGCCAGCAGCGGATTGACTAGCGCTTACAATGAGCAGTTCTTC. It yields the protein CASSGLTSAYNEQFF.

V and J are TRBV4-3 and TRBJ1-2; D is possibly TRBD1 (5 bases). This CDR3 spans 17 amino acids. Germline CDR1 and CDR2: LGHNA and YSLEER. V shed 2 bases and J shed 5 bases, with 21 bases lying between them. CDR3 sequence reads: CASSQYPPGPLWYGYTF. The CDR3 region has the DNA TGCGCCAGCAGCCAATACCCCCCAGGGCCGTTATGGTATGGCTACACCTTC.

The table lists this clone with a count of one. The gene calls are TRBV20-1 and TRBJ2-3; D unclear. Trimming pared 7 bases from V and 9 bases from J, leaving 14 bases between. CDR3 size: 11 residues. Germline V gene lookup returns CDR1 DFQATT and CDR2 SNEGSKA (reference sequence). In DNA, the CDR3 is TGCAGTGACTCGACTCTCGAGACGCAGTATTTT. Its protein is CSDSTLETQYF.

The chain combines TRBV19 with TRBJ1-5; no clear D gene. Germline-derived CDR1 and CDR2 are LNHDA and SQIVND (reference sequence). The length of the CDR3 is 13 residues. Trimming pared 10 bases from V and 5 bases from J, leaving 15 bases between. DNA of the CDR3: TGTGCCACCCGGACCGAGAGGGATCAGCCCCAGCATTTT. Its translation is CATRTERDQPQHF.

This clone was seen more than once but under ten times. The genes are TRBV7-8 and TRBJ1-4; TRBD1 agrees at 9 bases. The germline V gene has CDR1 SGHVS and CDR2 FQNEAQ. Trimming at V came to 5 bases and at J to 8 bases, leaving 6 bases not matched to a gene. This CDR3 contains 14 residues. The CDR3 spells CASSRDRVAEKLFF. As DNA, the CDR3 is TGTGCCAGCAGCCGGGACAGGGTTGCAGAAAAACTGTTTTTT.

This clone has more than one count but fewer than ten. V and J are TRBV9 and TRBJ2-1; 7 bases are a match to TRBD2. The CDR3 is 16 residues long. J lost 4 bases, V lost 0 bases, and 7 bases had no gene match. Germline CDR1 is SGDLS and CDR2 is YYNGEE. For the CDR3, the DNA is TGTGCCAGCAGCGTAGATGCAGCGGGGTATTACAATGAGCAGTTCTTC. This sequence encodes CASSVDAAGYYNEQFF.

The chain carries TRBV14 and TRBJ2-2; D possibly corresponds to TRBD2 (6 bases). This CDR3 contains 15 residues. V dropped 0 bases and J dropped 5 bases, with 10 bases sitting between them. The germline CDR1 and CDR2 sequences are SGHDN and FVKESK. The CDR3 DNA follows: TGTGCCAGCAGCCAAGAGGCAGGAGGGACCGGGGAGCTGTTTTTT. This translates into CASSQEAGGTGELFF.

This clone was counted a few times. V gene TRBV27 combines with J gene TRBJ2-7; 11 bases align to TRBD2. The CDR3 extends over 18 amino acids. Trimming took 1 base from V and 0 from J; bases not matched to a gene: 8. In germline, CDR1 is MNHEY, CDR2 SMNVEV (reference sequence). CDR3: CASSLFGTSGYSSYEQYF. The DNA for the CDR3 is TGTGCCAGCAGTTTATTTGGGACTAGCGGTTATAGCTCCTACGAGCAGTACTTC.

The CDR3: CASTTLDARSEQFF. DNA for the CDR3: TGTGCCAGCACCACTTTAGACGCAAGGAGTGAGCAGTTCTTC. V gene TRBV27 combines with J gene TRBJ2-1; D unclear. The length of the CDR3 is 14 residues. Per germline, CDR1 MNHEY and CDR2 SMNVEV (reference sequence). Trimming pared 7 bases from V and 9 bases from J, leaving 19 bases between.

Here the CDR3 DNA reads TGTGCCAGCAGTGGAGTGACTAGCGGGGGACGGGGTGGATACAATGAGCAGTTCTTC. Its translation is CASSGVTSGGRGGYNEQFF. The chain recombines TRBV6-1 with TRBJ2-1; 12 bases line up with TRBD2. There are 19 residues in the CDR3. The V segment lost 4 bases and the J segment 4 bases; nucleotides outside the gene matches: 14. CDR1 MNHNS and CDR2 SASEGT come from the germline V gene.